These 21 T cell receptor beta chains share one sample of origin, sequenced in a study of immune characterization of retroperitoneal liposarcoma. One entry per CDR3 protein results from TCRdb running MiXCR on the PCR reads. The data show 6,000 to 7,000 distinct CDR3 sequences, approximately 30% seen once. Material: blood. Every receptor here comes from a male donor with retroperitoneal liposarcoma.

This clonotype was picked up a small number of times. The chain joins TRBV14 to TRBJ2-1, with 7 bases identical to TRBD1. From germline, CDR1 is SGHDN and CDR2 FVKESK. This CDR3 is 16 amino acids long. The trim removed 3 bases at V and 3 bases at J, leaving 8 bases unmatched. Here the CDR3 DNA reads TGTGCCAGCAGCCAGTATACAGGGGCCCTCTACAATGAGCAGTTCTTC. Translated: CASSQYTGALYNEQFF.

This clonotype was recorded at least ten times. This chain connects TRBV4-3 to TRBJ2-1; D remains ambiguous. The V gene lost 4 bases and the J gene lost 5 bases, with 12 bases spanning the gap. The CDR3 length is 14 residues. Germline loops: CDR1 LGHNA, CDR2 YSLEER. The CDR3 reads CASSPWSGNNEQFF. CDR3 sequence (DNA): TGCGCCAGCAGCCCCTGGTCTGGAAACAATGAGCAGTTCTTC.

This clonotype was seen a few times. For the CDR3, the DNA is TGTGCCAGCAGTTACTCGAACGGGCCGCCGGCGACCCAGTACTTC. It is translated as CASSYSNGPPATQYF. The V gene is TRBV6-6, the J gene TRBJ2-1; D gene ambiguous. The J call may be wrong; the DNA end is better matched by TRBJ2-5. Germline V gene lookup returns CDR1 MNHNY and CDR2 SVGAGI (reference sequence). CDR3 size: 15 residues.

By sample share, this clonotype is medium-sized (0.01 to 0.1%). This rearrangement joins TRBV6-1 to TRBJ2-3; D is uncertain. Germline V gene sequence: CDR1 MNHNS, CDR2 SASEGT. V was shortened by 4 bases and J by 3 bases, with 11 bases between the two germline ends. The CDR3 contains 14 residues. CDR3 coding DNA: TGTGCCAGCAGTGCAGCCAGAAGGACAGATACGCAGTATTTT. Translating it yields CASSAARRTDTQYF.

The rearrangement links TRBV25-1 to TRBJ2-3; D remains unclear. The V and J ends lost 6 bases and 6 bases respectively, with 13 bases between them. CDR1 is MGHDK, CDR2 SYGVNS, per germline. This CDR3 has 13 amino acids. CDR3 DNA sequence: TGTGCCAGCAGCGACCGAAGCAGGGATACGCAGTATTTT. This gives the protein CASSDRSRDTQYF.

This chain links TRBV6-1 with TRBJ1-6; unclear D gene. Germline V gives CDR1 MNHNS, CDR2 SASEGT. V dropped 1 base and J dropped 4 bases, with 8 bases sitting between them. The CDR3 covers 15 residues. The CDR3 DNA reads TGTGCCAGCAGTGAAGACGAAGCGTATAATTCACCCCTCCACTTT. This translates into CASSEDEAYNSPLHF.

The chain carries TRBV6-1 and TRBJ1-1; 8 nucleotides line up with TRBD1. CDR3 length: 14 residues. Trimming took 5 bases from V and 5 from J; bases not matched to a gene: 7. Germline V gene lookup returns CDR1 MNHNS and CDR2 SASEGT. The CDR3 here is CASSFDRGETEAFF. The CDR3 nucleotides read TGTGCCAGCAGTTTCGACAGGGGTGAGACTGAAGCTTTCTTT.

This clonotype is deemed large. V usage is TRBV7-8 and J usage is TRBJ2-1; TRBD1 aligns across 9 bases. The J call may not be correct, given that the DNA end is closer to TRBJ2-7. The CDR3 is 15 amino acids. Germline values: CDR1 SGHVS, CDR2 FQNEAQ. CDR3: CASSHRGLSYNEQYF. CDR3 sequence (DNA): TGTGCCAGCAGCCACAGGGGGCTTTCCTACAATGAGCAGTACTTC.

The CDR3 region has the DNA TGTGCCAGCATACGGGAGCAAAACACCGGGGAGCTGTTTTTT. It specifies CASIREQNTGELFF. This chain uses TRBV6-5 with TRBJ2-2; perhaps TRBD2 as D (6 bases). Germline V gene sequence: CDR1 MNHEY, CDR2 SVGAGI. The CDR3 spans 14 residues. Trimming stripped 7 bases from V and 2 bases from J, with 11 bases between.

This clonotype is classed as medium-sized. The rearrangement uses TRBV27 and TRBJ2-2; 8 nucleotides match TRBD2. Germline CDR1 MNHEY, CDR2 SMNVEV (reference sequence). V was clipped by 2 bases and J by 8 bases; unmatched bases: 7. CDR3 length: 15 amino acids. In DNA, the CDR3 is TGTGCCAGCAGTTTAATGCGGGGGGTCTATGGGGAGCTGTTTTTT. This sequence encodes CASSLMRGVYGELFF.

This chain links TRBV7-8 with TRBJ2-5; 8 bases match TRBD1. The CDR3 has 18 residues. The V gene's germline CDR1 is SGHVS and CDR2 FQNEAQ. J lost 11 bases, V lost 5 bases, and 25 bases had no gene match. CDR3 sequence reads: CASSLLSSRGHFYNEQYF. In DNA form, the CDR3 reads TGTGCCAGCAGCCTACTTTCATCCAGGGGGCATTTCTACAATGAGCAGTACTTC.

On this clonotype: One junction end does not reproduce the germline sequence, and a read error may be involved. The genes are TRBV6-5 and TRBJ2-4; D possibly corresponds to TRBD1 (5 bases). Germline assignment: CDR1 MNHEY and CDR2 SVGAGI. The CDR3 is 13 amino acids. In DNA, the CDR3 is TGTGCCAGCAGTTGGGAAGGGGAAAACATTCAGTACTTT. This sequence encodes CASSWEGENIQYF.

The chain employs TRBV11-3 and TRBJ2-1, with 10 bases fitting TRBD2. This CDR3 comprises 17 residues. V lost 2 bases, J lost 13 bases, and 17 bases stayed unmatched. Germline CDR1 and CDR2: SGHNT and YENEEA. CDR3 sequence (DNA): TGTGCCAGCAGCTTATCTCGTCTAGCGGGAGCGGGAGAGACCCAGTTCTTC. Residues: CASSLSRLAGAGETQFF.

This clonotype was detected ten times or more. The CDR3 loop reads CASSLDPGLTEAFF. CDR3 coding DNA: TGTGCCAGCAGCTTAGATCCAGGGCTCACTGAAGCTTTCTTT. The V call is TRBV7-6, the J call TRBJ1-1; perhaps TRBD1 as D (5 bases). Trimming shortened V by 1 base and J by 4 bases, and 10 bases separated the two germline ends. This CDR3 has 14 amino acids. Germline V gene lookup returns CDR1 SGHVS and CDR2 FNYEAQ.

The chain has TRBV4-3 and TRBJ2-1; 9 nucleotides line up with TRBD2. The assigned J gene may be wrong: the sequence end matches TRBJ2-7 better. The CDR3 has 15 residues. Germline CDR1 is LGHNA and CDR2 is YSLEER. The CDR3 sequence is CASSQGGGGAYEQYF. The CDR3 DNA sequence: TGCGCCAGCAGCCAAGGGGGCGGGGGGGCCTACGAGCAGTACTTC.

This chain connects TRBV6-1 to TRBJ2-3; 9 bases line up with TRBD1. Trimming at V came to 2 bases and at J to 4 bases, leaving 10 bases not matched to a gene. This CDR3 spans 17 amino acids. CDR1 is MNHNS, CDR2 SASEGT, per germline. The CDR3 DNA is TGTGCCAGCAGTGAAAAGGGAGGGACAGGGTTTCCAGATACGCAGTATTTT. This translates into CASSEKGGTGFPDTQYF.

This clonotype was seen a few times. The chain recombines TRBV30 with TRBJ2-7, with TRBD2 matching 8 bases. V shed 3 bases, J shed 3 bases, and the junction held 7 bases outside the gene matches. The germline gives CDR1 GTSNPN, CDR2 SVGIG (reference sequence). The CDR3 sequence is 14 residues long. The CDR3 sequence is CAWRKYSGSYEQYF. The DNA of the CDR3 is TGTGCCTGGAGAAAATACAGCGGGAGCTACGAGCAGTACTTC.

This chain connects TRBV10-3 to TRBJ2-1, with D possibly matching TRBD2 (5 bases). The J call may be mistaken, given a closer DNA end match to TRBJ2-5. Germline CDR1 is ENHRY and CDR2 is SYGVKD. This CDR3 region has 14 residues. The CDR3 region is CAIRSRGIGETQYF. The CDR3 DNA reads TGTGCCATCAGGTCCCGGGGAATCGGGGAGACCCAGTACTTC.

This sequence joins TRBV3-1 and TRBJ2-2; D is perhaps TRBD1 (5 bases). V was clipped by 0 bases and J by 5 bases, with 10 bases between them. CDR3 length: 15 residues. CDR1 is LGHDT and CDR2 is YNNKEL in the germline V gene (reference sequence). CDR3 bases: TGTGCCAGCAGCCAAGAAACAGGAGAAACCGGGGAGCTGTTTTTT. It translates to CASSQETGETGELFF.

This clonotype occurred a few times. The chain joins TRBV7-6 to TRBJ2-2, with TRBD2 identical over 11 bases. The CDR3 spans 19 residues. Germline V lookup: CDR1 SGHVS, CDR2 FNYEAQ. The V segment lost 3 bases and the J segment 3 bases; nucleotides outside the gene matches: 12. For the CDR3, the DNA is TGTGCCAGCAGCTTTGATACTAGCGGGAGCCACGTCGACACCGGGGAGCTGTTTTTT. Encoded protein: CASSFDTSGSHVDTGELFF.

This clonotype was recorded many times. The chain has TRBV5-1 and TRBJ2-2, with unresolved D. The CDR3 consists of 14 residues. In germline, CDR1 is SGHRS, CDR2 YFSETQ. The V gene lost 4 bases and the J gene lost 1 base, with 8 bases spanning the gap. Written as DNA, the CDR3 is TGCGCCAGCAGCACGACAATGAACACCGGGGAGCTGTTTTTT. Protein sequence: CASSTTMNTGELFF.